These 21 T cell receptor beta chains share one sample of origin, sequenced in a study of T cells in Graves' hyperthyroidism and ophthalmopathy. Amplified TCR beta CDR3 regions came from RNA transcripts. Researchers ran a first-round RT-PCR on the TCR CDR3 using the HTBI primer set. TCRdb re-analysed the multiplex PCR reads in MiXCR, keeping a single row per CDR3 protein. The table records around 520,000 distinct CDR3 sequences, around 24% of them present only once. Sequencing was carried out using blood. These receptor sequences come from a woman aged 30 to 39 with Graves' ophthalmopathy.

This rearrangement joins TRBV27 to TRBJ1-5; D not certain. CDR3 length: 14 residues. V was pared by 1 base and J by 7 bases, with 11 bases between. Germline loops: CDR1 MNHEY, CDR2 SMNVEV (reference sequence). The CDR3 DNA is TGTGCCAGCAGTTTATACGAGGGAGACCAGCCCCAGCATTTT. Amino acid sequence: CASSLYEGDQPQHF.

In its sample, this clonotype was seen many times. The rearrangement joins TRBV7-2 to TRBJ2-5, with TRBD1 matching 7 bases. CDR1 and CDR2 from the germline V gene are SGHTA and FQGNSA. The V and J ends lost 5 bases and 6 bases, in that order; junction bases with no gene match: 6. The CDR3 has 13 residues. The chain's CDR3 is CASSATGMKTQYF. As DNA, the CDR3 is TGTGCCAGCAGCGCGACAGGGATGAAGACCCAGTACTTC.

The table lists this clonotype with many counts. This chain links TRBV29-1 with TRBJ2-6; 10 positions agree with TRBD1. V lost 4 bases to trimming and J lost 2 bases; unmatched junction nucleotides: 8. Germline lookup yields CDR1 SQVTM and CDR2 ANQGSEA. The CDR3 consists of 17 residues. The CDR3 protein is CSVGDRGQDAGANVLTF. CDR3 in DNA: TGCAGCGTTGGAGACAGGGGGCAAGACGCTGGGGCCAACGTCCTGACTTTC.

This clonotype was detected ten times or more. V and J are TRBV29-1 and TRBJ1-2; D is unresolved. The ends were cut back, 4 bases at V and 2 bases at J, with 8 bases in the middle. The CDR3 runs to 12 residues. Germline CDR1 SQVTM, CDR2 ANQGSEA. This CDR3 reads CSVGTGNYGYTF. The CDR3 region has the DNA TGCAGCGTTGGAACGGGCAACTATGGCTACACCTTC.

This clonotype showed up many times. This chain joins TRBV6-1 and TRBJ1-2; a possible D gene is TRBD1 (6 bases). The CDR3 loop spans 12 amino acids. The V gene's germline CDR1 is MNHNS and CDR2 SASEGT. The V end was cut by 3 bases, the J end by 5 bases, with 7 bases between. CDR3 sequence (DNA): TGTGCCAGCAGTGAGGGGGCGTATGGCTACACCTTC. Encoded protein: CASSEGAYGYTF.

This clonotype was found many times. The chain employs TRBV27 and TRBJ2-7, with D perhaps matching TRBD1 or TRBD2 (5 bases each). V gave up 3 bases and J gave up 7 bases, with 13 bases separating them. The CDR3 length is 13 residues. CDR1 is MNHEY, CDR2 SMNVEV, per germline (reference sequence). CDR3 loop: CASSFSGRREQYF. CDR3 bases: TGTGCCAGCAGTTTCTCGGGGCGCCGGGAGCAGTACTTC.

The gene calls are TRBV5-1 and TRBJ1-1, with TRBD1 matching over 7 bases. Germline V gives CDR1 SGHRS, CDR2 YFSETQ. Trimming removed 4 bases from V and 3 bases from J; junction bases left unmatched: 12. The CDR3 extends over 16 amino acids. In DNA, the CDR3 is TGCGCCAGCAGCGATCGACCGGGACAGAGCTACACTGAAGCTTTCTTT. Its protein is CASSDRPGQSYTEAFF.

The chain links TRBV5-4 to TRBJ1-2, with 8 bases aligning to TRBD1. The CDR3 extends over 15 amino acids. Unmatched junction bases numbered 8, after V lost 3 bases and J lost 4 bases. Germline V gives CDR1 SGHNT, CDR2 YYREEE (reference sequence). This CDR3 is CASSWGQAAGYGYTF. CDR3 sequence (DNA): TGTGCCAGCAGCTGGGGACAGGCCGCGGGCTATGGCTACACCTTC. The full variable domain, in which reference TRBV5-4 and TRBJ1-2 provide the parts outside the CDR3, is ETGVTQSPTHLIKTRGQQVTLRCSSQSGHNTVSWYQQALGQGPQFIFQYYREEENGRGNFPPRFSGLQFPNYSSELNVNALELDDSALYLCASSWGQAAGYGYTFGSGTRLTVV.

The chain carries TRBV6-1 and TRBJ2-3; D not certain. The CDR3 spans 14 residues. Trimming removed 2 bases at V and 4 bases at J, with 10 bases between. Germline assignment: CDR1 MNHNS and CDR2 SASEGT. DNA of the CDR3: TGTGCCAGCAGTGAACATATAGGGTCAGATACGCAGTATTTT. Translating it yields CASSEHIGSDTQYF.

In its sample, this clonotype was seen many times. The chain employs TRBV6-1 and TRBJ2-5; D is ambiguous. V lost 6 bases and J 2 bases, leaving 10 bases between the germline ends. The CDR3 totals 13 residues. CDR1 MNHNS and CDR2 SASEGT come from the germline V gene. The CDR3: CASRRGPQETQYF. The CDR3 region has the DNA TGTGCCAGCAGGCGCGGACCACAAGAGACCCAGTACTTC.

This clonotype was seen a handful of times. V usage is TRBV11-2 and J usage is TRBJ1-3, with TRBD1 matching over 8 bases. Unmatched junction bases numbered 3, after V lost 4 bases and J lost 4 bases. This CDR3 contains 14 residues. Germline loops: CDR1 SGHAT, CDR2 FQNNGV. The DNA of the CDR3 is TGTGCCAGCAGCTATGGGACAGGAGGAAACACCATATATTTT. Translated: CASSYGTGGNTIYF.

There are a few counts of this clonotype. The chain has TRBV28 and TRBJ1-5, with D perhaps matching TRBD1 (6 bases). CDR1 is MDHEN, CDR2 SYDVKM, per germline. The CDR3 loop spans 14 amino acids. With 8 bases removed from V and 3 bases from J, the gap between germline ends came to 14 bases. DNA of the CDR3: TGTGCCAGCCGGATGACAGGTCTCAATCAGCCCCAGCATTTT. As protein: CASRMTGLNQPQHF.

This clonotype came up many times. The V and J genes are TRBV19 and TRBJ1-2, with a possible D match to TRBD1 (6 bases). The CDR3 extends over 16 amino acids. The V end lost 5 bases, the J end lost 0 bases, and 16 bases lay between the germline ends. Germline lookup yields CDR1 LNHDA and CDR2 SQIVND (reference sequence). Here the CDR3 DNA reads TGTGCCAGTAGTCGGGTGGGGACACTGACTAACTATGGCTACACCTTC. Residues: CASSRVGTLTNYGYTF.

The chain carries TRBV3-1 and TRBJ1-3; the D is unclear. The CDR3 extends over 14 amino acids. The germline V gene has CDR1 LGHDT and CDR2 YNNKEL (reference sequence). V shed 0 bases and J shed 8 bases, with 11 bases lying between them. CDR3 loop: CASSQDQTFDTIYF. The CDR3 DNA reads as TGTGCCAGCAGCCAAGACCAAACCTTTGACACCATATATTTT. The full variable domain, in which reference TRBV3-1 and TRBJ1-3 provide the parts outside the CDR3, is DTAVSQTPKYLVTQMGNDKSIKCEQNLGHDTMYWYKQDSKKFLKIMFSYNNKELIINETVPNRFSPKSPDKAHLNLHINSLELGDSAVYFCASSQDQTFDTIYFGEGSWLTVV.

This clonotype was recorded a few times. V usage is TRBV2 and J usage is TRBJ1-2; 7 bases align to TRBD1. Germline CDR1 is SNHLY and CDR2 is FYNNEI. V gave up 6 bases and J gave up 6 bases; unmatched junction bases: 13. The CDR3 runs to 15 residues. CDR3: CASRFAPTGPDGYTF. CDR3 nucleotides: TGTGCCAGCAGATTCGCCCCGACAGGGCCCGATGGCTACACCTTC.

This clonotype has a handful of counts. Here the CDR3 omits its conserved ending phenylalanine or tryptophan, so a read error is the likely source. The chain couples TRBV4-3 to TRBJ1-2, with 8 nucleotides matching TRBD1. This CDR3 is built from 12 residues. Germline values: CDR1 LGHNA, CDR2 YSLEER. V trimming: 3 bases; J trimming: 8 bases; junction bases outside the gene matches: 2. CDR3 coding DNA: TGCGCCAGCAGCCACGGGACAGGCGGCTACACCCTC. Translating gives CASSHGTGGYTL.

In its sample, this clonotype was seen a few times. This rearrangement joins TRBV7-2 to TRBJ1-1; 7 bases are shared with TRBD1. This CDR3 region has 18 residues. V was pared by 0 bases and J by 0 bases, with 10 bases of the junction left unmatched. Germline lookup yields CDR1 SGHTA and CDR2 FQGNSA. CDR3 sequence reads: CASSLARDSLYLNTEAFF. The CDR3 DNA is TGTGCCAGCAGCTTAGCCCGGGACAGCCTTTATTTGAACACTGAAGCTTTCTTT.

This clonotype occurred many times. The V gene is TRBV2, the J gene TRBJ1-2; 11 nucleotides line up with TRBD1. Unmatched junction bases numbered 5, after V lost 7 bases and J lost 7 bases. The germline V gene has CDR1 SNHLY and CDR2 FYNNEI. The CDR3 spans 13 residues. The DNA of the CDR3 is TGTGCCAGCACCGGGACAGGGGGGGGTGGCTACACCTTC. This codes for CASTGTGGGGYTF.

The chain is built from TRBV6-5 and TRBJ2-2; the D gene could be TRBD1 or TRBD2 (6 bases each). Trimming pared 3 bases from V and 6 bases from J, leaving 17 bases between. Germline V gene sequence: CDR1 MNHEY, CDR2 SVGAGI. This CDR3 region has 16 residues. The CDR3 nucleotides are TGTGCCAGCAGTTATATGGGGGGCCAAGGTGCCGGGGAGCTGTTTTTT. It translates to CASSYMGGQGAGELFF.

This clonotype was picked up many times. At one end the junction does not follow the germline gene, possibly because of a read error. The CDR3 reads CASRARETQYF. As DNA, the CDR3 is TGTGCCAGCAGAGCGCGGGAGACCCAGTACTTC. This chain joins TRBV5-1 and TRBJ2-5; D not resolved. Germline assignment: CDR1 SGHRS and CDR2 YFSETQ. The CDR3 consists of 11 residues. Full variable domain (outside the CDR3, taken from reference TRBV5-1 and TRBJ2-5): KAGVTQTPRYLIKTRGQQVTLSCSPISGHRSVSWYQQTPGQGLQFLFEYFSETQRNKGNFPGRFSGRQFSNSRSEMNVSTLELGDSALYLCASRARETQYFGPGTRLLVL.

In this sample, this clonotype turned up a few times. The chain uses TRBV2 and TRBJ2-7; D is perhaps TRBD1 or TRBD2 (7 bases each). Trimming cost V 7 bases and J 1 base, with 17 bases left between them. Per the germline V gene, CDR1 is SNHLY and CDR2 is FYNNEI. The CDR3 contains 15 residues. The CDR3 spells CASKTSRGGSYEQYF. CDR3 DNA: TGTGCCAGCAAAACCTCCAGGGGGGGTTCCTACGAGCAGTACTTC.